The text below deals with one TCR beta chain. Its cognate antigen has yet to be identified. Base quality data are lacking; no much larger clone is found one base away. The germline V gene sets CDR1 to MNHEY and CDR2 to SVGAGI. The CDR3, from cysteine to phenylalanine, totals 16 residues. The only DNA kept is the CDR3, 48 bases in frame from the first base. After removal of 2 bases from V and 2 bases from J, the junction retains 7 bases not matched to a gene. This entry is derived from a study of T cell responses to AZD1222 COVID-19 vaccine (dated by TCRdb to the early 2020s). With regard to the full study: A total of just over 230 trial participants underwent TCR sequencing, of whom 207 received two doses of AZD1222 and approximately 25 received two doses of the MenACWY control vaccine. Trial participants were enrolled by age into 18-55, 56-69 and 70-plus year subgroups, with 148, 28 and 57 TCR-sequenced participants respectively. The investigation overall reported the following: Reportedly, almost half of the unique spike-specific TCRs recognized epitopes lying outside the regions that are mutated in the B.1.351 and B.1.1.7 variants. Because no day 14 peak-response samples were available, the repertoires could be characterized only after the peak T cell response. Participants were mostly white British and included more females than males, and it was suggested by the authors that clonal diversity may have been underestimated. Conclusions about previously exposed vaccinees were limited because only six AZD1222 recipients were SARS-CoV-2 seropositive at baseline. The 56-69-year group was small, and its depth increase did not reach significance, likely because of low power. The whole spike protein was spanned by vaccine-associated CD4 TCRs, and dominant responses were seen in regions 160-218 and 743-854. After two AZD1222 doses, spike-specific TCR breadth and depth were significantly higher than at day 0 and than in MenACWY recipients.

The CDR3 regions of human TCRbeta chains were analyzed by immunosequencing. For the original study's pipeline: Repertoire TCRs were checked for matches against a reference library of SARS-CoV-2-specific TCRs that had been generated using the MIRA antigen-specificity platform. Breadth was defined as the fraction of unique TCRs that were SARS-CoV-2-associated. Depth was defined as the fraction of total T cells that were SARS-CoV-2-associated. Using the MIRA data, each spike-specific TCR was mapped to the spike region that the TCR reacts to and placed in a CD4 or CD8 class. Log10-transformed breadth and depth values were compared by one-way ANOVA with Sidak's multiple comparisons tests. TCRdb re-hosts the immuneACCESS table, in-frame sequences only. Its copies lack some clones; in the studies checked, an unresolved V gene accounts for under half of them, and the cause for the rest is not known. The DNA was the basis for D and trimming; V, J and clone size are from that table. A total of 150,000 to 200,000 clones appear in this sample, roughly 92% of them only once. Of the sample, approximately 1.5% is held by the ten largest clones.

The label giving this sample's time point can be read as: about 28 days (+/-7) after the second vaccine dose. AZD1222 recipients with second doses at about 4 weeks or about 12 weeks were pooled, because spike-specific TCR depth and breadth did not differ between schedules. Samples from vaccinated people were obtained from the UK trials COV001 and COV002, which included a single-blind randomized controlled phase 2/3 trial of AZD1222 (ChAdOx1 nCoV-19) in healthy adults. Trial participant PBMC samples were collected at day 0 and day 28 after the second dose for TCRbeta chain sequencing. The chain was built from TRBV6-5 and TRBJ2-7; 9 bases in between match TRBD1. This receptor was obtained from an adult who received the AZD1222 COVID-19 vaccine. The source material was peripheral blood, sampled 28 days after the second AZD1222 dose. The encoded CDR3 is CASSYDGQGLTYEQYF. The sequenced DNA is TGTGCCAGCAGTTACGACGGACAGGGGCTAACCTACGAGCAGTACTTC.